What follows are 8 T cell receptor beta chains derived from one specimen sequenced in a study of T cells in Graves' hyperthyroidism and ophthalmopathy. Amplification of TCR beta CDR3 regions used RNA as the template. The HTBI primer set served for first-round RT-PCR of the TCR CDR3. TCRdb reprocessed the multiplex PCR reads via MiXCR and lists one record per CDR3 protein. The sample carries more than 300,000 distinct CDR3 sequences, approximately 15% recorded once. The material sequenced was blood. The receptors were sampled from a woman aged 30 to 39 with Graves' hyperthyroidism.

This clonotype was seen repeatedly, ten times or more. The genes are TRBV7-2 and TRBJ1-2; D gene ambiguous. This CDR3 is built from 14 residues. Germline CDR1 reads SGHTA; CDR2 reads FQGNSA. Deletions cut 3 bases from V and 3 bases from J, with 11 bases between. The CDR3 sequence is CASSLAVPYYGYTF. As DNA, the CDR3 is TGTGCCAGCAGCTTGGCAGTCCCGTACTATGGCTACACCTTC.

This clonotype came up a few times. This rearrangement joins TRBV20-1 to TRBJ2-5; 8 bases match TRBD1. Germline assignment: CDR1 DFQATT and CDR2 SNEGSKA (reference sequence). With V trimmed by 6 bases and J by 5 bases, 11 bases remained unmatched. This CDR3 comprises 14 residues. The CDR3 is CSAAMVTGDETQYF. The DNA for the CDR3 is TGCAGTGCCGCCATGGTGACAGGGGACGAGACCCAGTACTTC.

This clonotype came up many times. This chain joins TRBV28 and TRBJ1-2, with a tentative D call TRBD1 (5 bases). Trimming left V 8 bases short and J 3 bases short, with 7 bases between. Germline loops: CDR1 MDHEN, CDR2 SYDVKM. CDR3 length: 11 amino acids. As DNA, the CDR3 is TGTGCCAGCGGGGGAGACTATGGCTACACCTTC. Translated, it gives CASGGDYGYTF.

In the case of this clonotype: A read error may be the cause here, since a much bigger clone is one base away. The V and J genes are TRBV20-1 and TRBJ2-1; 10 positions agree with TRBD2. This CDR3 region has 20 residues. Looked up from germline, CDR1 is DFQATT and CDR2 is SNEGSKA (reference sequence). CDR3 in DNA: TGCAGTGCTCGTCCCCCACCTAGCGGGAGTGGGGCGGGGCGGGGGAATGGGCAGTTCTTC. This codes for CSARPPPSGSGAGRGNGQFF.

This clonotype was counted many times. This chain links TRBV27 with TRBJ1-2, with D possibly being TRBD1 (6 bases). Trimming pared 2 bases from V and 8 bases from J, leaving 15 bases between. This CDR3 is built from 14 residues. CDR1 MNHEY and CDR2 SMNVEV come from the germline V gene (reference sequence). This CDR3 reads CASSLGSGAGGYTF. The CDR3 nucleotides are TGTGCCAGCAGTTTAGGATCAGGGGCAGGGGGCTACACCTTC.

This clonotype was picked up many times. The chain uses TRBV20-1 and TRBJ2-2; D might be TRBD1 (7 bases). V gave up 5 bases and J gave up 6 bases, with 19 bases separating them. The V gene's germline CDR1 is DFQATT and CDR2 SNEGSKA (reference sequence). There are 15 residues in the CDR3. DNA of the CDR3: TGCAGTGCTTCGGGGGAGACAGGGCCGGCCGGGGAGCTGTTTTTT. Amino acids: CSASGETGPAGELFF.

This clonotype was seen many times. This CDR3 reads CAWSREPGGQYF. The CDR3 DNA sequence: TGTGCCTGGAGTCGGGAGCCCGGAGGGCAGTACTTC. V and J are TRBV30 and TRBJ2-7, with a possible D match to TRBD2 (6 bases). Germline CDR1 reads GTSNPN; CDR2 reads SVGIG (reference sequence). Trimming removed 2 bases at V and 9 bases at J, with 14 bases between. The CDR3 consists of 12 residues.

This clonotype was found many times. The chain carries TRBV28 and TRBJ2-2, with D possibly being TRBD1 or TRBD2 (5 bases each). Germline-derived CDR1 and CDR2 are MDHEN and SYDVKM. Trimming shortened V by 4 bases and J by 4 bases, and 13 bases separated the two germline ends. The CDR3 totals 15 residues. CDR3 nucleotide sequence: TGTGCCAGCAGTTCCACTTTTGGGGGCACCGGGGAGCTGTTTTTT. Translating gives CASSSTFGGTGELFF.